This T cell receptor beta chain is from a study of T cell repertoires in cytomegalovirus infection. Study-wide background: In public TCR beta signatures, there were indications of both CMV infection and matching HLA type. Study-level points and caveats: Dominating the ex vivo response were HLA-C-restricted CMV-specific TCR beta clonotypes.

TCRdb processed the reads anew with MiXCR; each CDR3 protein has one entry. This sample has under 350,000 distinct CDR3 sequences, with around 20% found just once. This clonotype came up a few times. As yet, its antigen is unknown. The germline V gene encodes CDR1 MDHEN and CDR2 SYDVKM. The V end was cut by 3 bases, the J end by 2 bases, with 11 bases between. The CDR3 spans 14 residues. The receptor was isolated from a human donor in good health (CMV status not recorded). Some clones in this sample may be carry-over from other donors' samples. The chain is built from TRBV28 and TRBJ2-7; possibly TRBD1 for D (5 bases). Sequenced material: cultured PBMCs, taken from culture after CMV antigen stimulation. CDR3: CASSFYGAPYEQYF. The CDR3 DNA sequence: TGTGCCAGCAGTTTTTATGGGGCGCCCTACGAGCAGTACTTC.